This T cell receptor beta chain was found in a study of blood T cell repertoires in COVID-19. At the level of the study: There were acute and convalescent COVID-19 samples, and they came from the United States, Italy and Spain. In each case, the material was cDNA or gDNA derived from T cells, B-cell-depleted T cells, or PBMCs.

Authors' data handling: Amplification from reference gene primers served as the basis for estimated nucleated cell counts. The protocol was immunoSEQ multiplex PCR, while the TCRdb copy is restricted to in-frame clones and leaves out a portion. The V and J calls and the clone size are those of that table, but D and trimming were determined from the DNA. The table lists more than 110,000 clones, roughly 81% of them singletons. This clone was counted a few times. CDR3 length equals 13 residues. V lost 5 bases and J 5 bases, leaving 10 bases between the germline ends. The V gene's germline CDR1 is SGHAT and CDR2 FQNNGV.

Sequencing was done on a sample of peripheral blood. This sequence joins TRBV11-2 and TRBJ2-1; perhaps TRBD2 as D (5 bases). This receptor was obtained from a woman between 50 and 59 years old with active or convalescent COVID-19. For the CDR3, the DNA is TGTGCCAGCAGCAAGGACGGGGACAATGAGCAGTTCTTC. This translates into CASSKDGDNEQFF.